These 16 T cell receptor beta chains were sequenced from one sample in a study of T-cell memory formation after mild COVID-19. TCRdb fed the 5' RACE reads into MiXCR, producing one record per CDR3 protein. The data hold around 250,000 distinct CDR3 sequences, with about 16% observed a single time. Sample: PBMCs or a T cell subset sorted from them (not recorded which). These receptors all come from a young man who had mild COVID-19 (a few samples of this study predate the infection). Cell type and time point are not known.

This clonotype was seen many times. DNA for the CDR3: TGTGCCTGGAGTGTCCCTAGCGGACTGGGGAATGAGCAGTTCTTC. Translated: CAWSVPSGLGNEQFF. The V call is TRBV30, the J call TRBJ2-1; 7 nucleotides match TRBD2. The J segment lost 7 bases and the V segment lost 0 bases, leaving 9 bases of the junction unmatched. CDR1 is GTSNPN, CDR2 SVGIG, per germline (reference sequence). The length of the CDR3 is 15 residues.

V gene TRBV28 combines with J gene TRBJ2-7, with a weak D call TRBD1 (6 bases). CDR3 length: 13 amino acids. The V end was cut by 7 bases, the J end by 3 bases, with 13 bases between. Germline V lookup: CDR1 MDHEN, CDR2 SYDVKM. This CDR3 reads CASNQPGHYEQYF. The CDR3 nucleotides read TGTGCCAGCAACCAACCGGGACACTACGAGCAGTACTTC.

This clonotype was seen only a few times. The rearrangement joins TRBV6-2 or TRBV6-3 to TRBJ1-1; maybe TRBD1 (5 bases). From germline, CDR1 is MNHEY and CDR2 SVGEGT. The CDR3 length is 14 residues. Trimming removed 3 bases at V and 3 bases at J, with 11 bases between. The CDR3 here is CASSYGGGDTEAFF. For the CDR3, the DNA is TGTGCCAGCAGTTATGGGGGAGGCGACACTGAAGCTTTCTTT.

This clonotype was seen ten or more times. The chain combines TRBV5-1 with TRBJ1-1; D may be TRBD1 (6 bases). Germline V gene data show CDR1 as SGHRS and CDR2 as YFSETQ. CDR3 size: 14 residues. Deletions cut 4 bases from V and 2 bases from J, with 12 bases between. CDR3 nucleotides: TGCGCCAGCAGCGCGGGACACGTTAACACTGAAGCTTTCTTT. Translating gives CASSAGHVNTEAFF.

This chain links TRBV4-1 with TRBJ2-1; no clear D. Between the trimmed V and J ends, which lost 1 base and 9 bases, there was a span of 7 bases. There are 12 residues in the CDR3. Germline V gene sequence: CDR1 MGHRA, CDR2 YSYEKL. The CDR3 nucleotides read TGCGCCAGCAGCCAAGGGACGCTTGAGCAGTTCTTC. This sequence encodes CASSQGTLEQFF.

The chain carries TRBV18 and TRBJ2-4, with 9 bases that match TRBD1. Germline CDR1 reads KGHSH; CDR2 reads LQKENI. The ends lost 6 bases at V and 8 bases at J; junction bases unmatched: 14. The CDR3 has 16 amino acids. In DNA form, the CDR3 reads TGTGCCAGCTCCCCCATAGACCTGGGACAGGGTGACATTCAGTACTTC. It specifies CASSPIDLGQGDIQYF.

This clonotype was recorded a few times. This chain connects TRBV20-1 to TRBJ2-7; D is possibly TRBD2 (7 bases). CDR3 length equals 12 residues. Looked up from germline, CDR1 is DFQATT and CDR2 is SNEGSKA (reference sequence). The CDR3 reads CAWRGGYYEQYV. The CDR3 coding sequence is TGCGCTTGGCGCGGGGGCTACTACGAGCAGTACGTC.

In its sample, this clonotype was seen a few times. J is TRBJ2-5 and V is TRBV18; D is unresolved. The CDR3 is made up of 16 amino acids. Trimming cost V 3 bases and J 5 bases, with 19 bases left between them. Germline V lookup: CDR1 KGHSH, CDR2 LQKENI. CDR3 in amino acids: CASSPLEVGAGETQYF. The CDR3 nucleotides read TGTGCCAGCTCACCGCTCGAGGTGGGCGCCGGGGAGACCCAGTACTTC.

The chain uses TRBV6-6 and TRBJ2-7; tentatively, D is TRBD1 (5 bases). CDR1 MNHNY and CDR2 SVGAGI come from the germline V gene (reference sequence). Trimming left V 3 bases short and J 2 bases short, with 8 bases between. The CDR3 is 13 residues long. The CDR3 region has the DNA TGTGCCAGCAGTTATCTGGGGCCCTACGAGCAGTACGTC. It translates to CASSYLGPYEQYV.

The chain joins TRBV2 to TRBJ2-1; a possible D gene is TRBD1 (6 bases). CDR3 size: 15 residues. Trimming pared 4 bases from V and 4 bases from J, leaving 14 bases between. The germline V gene encodes CDR1 SNHLY and CDR2 FYNNEI. The chain's CDR3 is CASSGTDRAYNEQFF. The CDR3 DNA is TGTGCCAGCAGTGGGACGGACAGAGCTTACAATGAGCAGTTCTTC.

The chain has TRBV5-5 and TRBJ2-7; no definite D call. V lost 3 bases to trimming and J lost 3 bases, with 10 bases between them. Germline V gene data show CDR1 as SGHKS and CDR2 as YYEKEE (reference sequence). The CDR3 spans 13 residues. CDR3 in amino acids: CASSSGRIYEQYF. The CDR3 bases are TGTGCCAGCAGCTCTGGACGGATCTACGAGCAGTACTTC. Using reference TRBV5-5 and TRBJ2-7 for the parts outside the CDR3, the full variable domain is DAGVTQSPTHLIKTRGQQVTLRCSPISGHKSVSWYQQVLGQGPQFIFQYYEKEERGRGNFPDRFSARQFPNYSSELNVNALLLGDSALYLCASSSGRIYEQYFGPGTRLTVT.

This sequence joins TRBV27 and TRBJ1-2, with 7 bases lining up with TRBD1. V was pared by 3 bases and J by 6 bases, with 4 bases of the junction left unmatched. In germline, CDR1 is MNHEY, CDR2 SMNVEV (reference sequence). This CDR3 is built from 13 residues. The CDR3 region is CASSFPGGHGYTF. CDR3 DNA: TGTGCCAGCAGTTTCCCAGGGGGGCATGGCTACACCTTC.

The chain carries TRBV6-5 and TRBJ2-7; 12 nucleotides align to TRBD1. This CDR3 spans 14 amino acids. V was pared by 8 bases and J by 6 bases, with 8 bases of the junction left unmatched. Germline V gene sequence: CDR1 MNHEY, CDR2 SVGAGI. The CDR3 spells CASQEGQGAGEQYF. The DNA of the CDR3 is TGTGCCAGCCAGGAGGGACAGGGGGCCGGCGAGCAGTACTTC.

The table lists this clonotype with a few counts. The chain couples TRBV5-1 to TRBJ1-3; unclear D gene. V shed 4 bases and J shed 0 bases, with 11 bases lying between them. CDR3 length: 15 amino acids. Germline V gives CDR1 SGHRS, CDR2 YFSETQ. The chain's CDR3 is CASSAGPSSGNTIYF. CDR3 DNA: TGCGCCAGCAGCGCCGGACCGAGCTCTGGAAACACCATATATTTT.

This clonotype was seen a few times. The chain recombines TRBV7-9 with TRBJ1-1, with 7 bases identical to TRBD1. Germline CDR1 is SEHNR and CDR2 is FQNEAQ (reference sequence). The CDR3 is 13 residues long. The V gene end was trimmed by 5 bases and the J gene end by 5 bases; junction bases not matched to a gene: 5. CDR3 bases: TGTGCCAGCAGCATGACAGGGTGGACTGAAGCTTTCTTT. Protein: CASSMTGWTEAFF.

The chain couples TRBV24-1 to TRBJ2-3, with 13 bases aligning to TRBD2. Germline loops: CDR1 KGHDR, CDR2 SFDVKD. CDR3 length: 16 residues. With 0 bases clipped from V and 6 bases from J, the junction kept 2 bases outside the gene matches. CDR3 protein: CATSDLGLAGADTQYF. As DNA, the CDR3 is TGTGCCACCAGTGATTTGGGACTAGCGGGGGCGGATACGCAGTATTTT.